The T cell receptor (beta chain) under discussion was sequenced for a study of T cell repertoires in cytomegalovirus infection. Study in general: An indication of both CMV infection and matching HLA type came from public TCR beta signatures.

Study results and caveats: Identification of carriers of CMV plus the relevant HLA was performed using cumulative public TCR beta family frequency. Clonotypes of TCR beta that were HLA-C-restricted and CMV-specific dominated the ex vivo response.

The germline gives CDR1 SGHTA, CDR2 FQGTGA. This CDR3 contains 15 residues. Trimming cost V 2 bases and J 2 bases; bases outside gene matches: 5. MiXCR was run by TCRdb on the reads, yielding one entry per CDR3 protein. The table records 200,000 to 300,000 distinct CDR3 sequences, approximately 14% of them present only once. This clonotype came up a few times. The antigen is undetermined. This TCR derives from a human donor in good health (CMV status not recorded). Some clones in this sample may be carry-over from other donors' samples. The specimen was PBMCs. V usage is TRBV7-3 and J usage is TRBJ2-5; 7 bases match TRBD1. The CDR3 protein is CASSLVGGRQETQYF. The CDR3 nucleotides read TGTGCCAGCAGCTTAGTAGGGGGCCGACAAGAGACCCAGTACTTC.